This T cell receptor (beta chain) was sequenced in a study of T cell responses to AZD1222 COVID-19 vaccine. The data were produced by immunoSEQ multiplex PCR, yet TCRdb's version contains in-frame clones alone and is incomplete. This sample has about 73,000 clones, with roughly nine tenths found just once. Regarding this clone: Antigen unknown.

Whole-study findings and limits: A rise in Spike-specific TCR breadth and depth followed two AZD1222 doses. Close to half of all spike-specific TCRs reportedly target regions of the variants that are unmutated. Donors skewed white British and female; clonal diversity was possibly underestimated.

This clonotype originated in an adult who received the AZD1222 COVID-19 vaccine. This specimen was peripheral blood, taken 28 days after the second AZD1222 dose.

Written as DNA, the CDR3 is TGCAGTGCTAGTCACAACTCCCACAGGGGACTGGGCTATGAGCAGTTCTTC. It encodes CSASHNSHRGLGYEQFF. The chain carries TRBV20-1 and TRBJ2-1; perhaps TRBD1 as D (7 bases). The CDR3 is 17 amino acids. Trimming left V 3 bases short and J 8 bases short, with 26 bases between. The germline V gene has CDR1 DFQATT and CDR2 SNEGSKA (reference sequence).